Each of the 8 T cell receptor beta chains below was sequenced from the same sample in a study of memory CD4+ T cells and cytomegalovirus serostatus. Single viable CD3+CD4+CD8-CD45RO+ cells were sorted as the memory CD4+ T cells. Here immunoSEQ multiplex PCR was the method, and the copy in TCRdb shows in-frame clones only, minus some. The table has roughly 56,000 clones, more than 75% seen once. The sequencing sample was made of memory CD4+ T cells from blood. These receptors were collected from an adult in good health and CMV-seronegative.

The chain combines TRBV5-1 with TRBJ2-5; D is perhaps TRBD1 (6 bases). The CDR3 has 13 amino acids. V lost 5 bases and J 5 bases, leaving 13 bases between the germline ends. CDR1 is SGHRS, CDR2 YFSETQ, per germline. CDR3 bases: TGCGCCAGCAGTTCAGGGGCTCGGGAGACCCAGTACTTC. Amino acid sequence: CASSSGARETQYF.

The rearrangement joins TRBV12-5 to TRBJ2-7; D is possibly TRBD2 (6 bases). The CDR3 extends over 13 amino acids. Germline lookup yields CDR1 LGHNT and CDR2 FRNRAP. V lost 7 bases to trimming and J lost 3 bases, with 13 bases between them. This CDR3 reads CASASGYSYEQYF. CDR3 coding DNA: TGTGCTAGTGCAAGCGGGTACAGCTACGAGCAGTACTTC.

This clone was detected only once. The chain links TRBV5-1 to TRBJ2-7; 7 bases match TRBD1. The germline V gene has CDR1 SGHRS and CDR2 YFSETQ. With V trimmed by 0 bases and J by 1 base, 4 bases remained unmatched. The CDR3 runs to 15 residues. The CDR3 loop is CASSLGTGQSYEQYF. DNA of the CDR3: TGCGCCAGCAGCTTGGGGACGGGACAGTCCTACGAGCAGTACTTC.

The genes are TRBV7-8 and TRBJ1-1, with a possible D match to TRBD1 (5 bases). From germline, CDR1 is SGHVS and CDR2 FQNEAQ. The CDR3 length is 19 residues. V was pared by 1 base and J by 0 bases, with 21 bases between. The CDR3, as DNA: TGTGCCAGCAGCTTAGTCTGGTTAGGGGCCGCCCAACTGAACACTGAAGCTTTCTTT. Protein product: CASSLVWLGAAQLNTEAFF.

CDR3 coding DNA: TGTGCCAGCAGCCTAACGGACAGGGCTATCTCACCCCTCCACTTT. Amino acid sequence: CASSLTDRAISPLHF. The chain carries TRBV11-2 and TRBJ1-6; 8 nucleotides match TRBD1. The CDR3 covers 15 residues. Trimming at V came to 5 bases and at J to 10 bases, leaving 10 bases not matched to a gene. Germline CDR1 and CDR2: SGHAT and FQNNGV.

V gene TRBV4-3 combines with J gene TRBJ2-3, with D unresolved. The germline V gene has CDR1 LGHNA and CDR2 YSLEER. V lost 0 bases and J 4 bases, leaving 8 bases between the germline ends. The CDR3 extends over 14 amino acids. The CDR3 DNA reads TGCGCCAGCAGCCAAGACTACAAGGCAGATACGCAGTATTTT. This gives the protein CASSQDYKADTQYF.

The chain has TRBV5-1 and TRBJ1-3; D not resolved. Per germline, CDR1 SGHRS and CDR2 YFSETQ. Trimming left V 3 bases short and J 0 bases short, with 10 bases between. This CDR3 region has 15 residues. The CDR3: CASSSDLSSGNTIYF. DNA of the CDR3: TGCGCCAGCAGCTCGGACCTTTCCTCTGGAAACACCATATATTTT.

This clone showed up just a few times. Other DNA sequences within the sample encode an identical CDR3. The chain combines TRBV19 with TRBJ1-1, with unresolved D. This CDR3 is built from 11 residues. Between the trimmed V and J ends, which lost 3 bases and 5 bases, there was a span of 4 bases. Germline CDR1 and CDR2: LNHDA and SQIVND (reference sequence). The CDR3 here is CASSIWTEAFF. The CDR3 region has the DNA TGTGCCAGTAGTATTTGGACTGAAGCTTTCTTT. The whole variable domain, filled in from reference TRBV19 and TRBJ1-1, reads DGGITQSPKYLFRKEGQNVTLSCEQNLNHDAMYWYRQDPGQGLRLIYYSQIVNDFQKGDIAEGYSVSREKKESFPLTVTSAQKNPTAFYLCASSIWTEAFFGQGTRLTVV.